These 17 T cell receptor beta chains were sequenced from one sample in a study of shared clonotypes between healthy human individuals. Generated by immunoSEQ multiplex PCR, the TCRdb table keeps only in-frame clones and is missing some. The profile shows 2 million to 2.5 million clones, around 95% of them singletons. The sequencing sample was made of naive CD4+ T cells sorted from blood. Described subset: CD45RA+ positively selected. These receptors all stem from a man between 18 and 35 years old in good health.

This clone has a handful of counts. The chain is built from TRBV2 and TRBJ2-1; 10 bases are a match to TRBD2. The CDR3 sequence is 15 residues long. From germline, CDR1 is SNHLY and CDR2 FYNNEI. The J segment lost 10 bases and the V segment lost 6 bases, leaving 12 bases of the junction unmatched. This CDR3 is CASRAPLAGEGEQFF. DNA for the CDR3: TGTGCCAGCAGGGCCCCCCTAGCGGGAGAGGGAGAGCAGTTCTTC.

The CDR3 DNA sequence: TGTGCCAGTAGTGTACAGGGTTTAGGGGGTTCACCCCTCCACTTT. This gives the protein CASSVQGLGGSPLHF. The chain uses TRBV19 and TRBJ1-6; D perhaps matches TRBD1 (6 bases). V lost 5 bases and J 9 bases, leaving 17 bases between the germline ends. Per the germline V gene, CDR1 is LNHDA and CDR2 is SQIVND (reference sequence). This CDR3 spans 15 amino acids.

The CDR3 here is CASSPTVLSYEQYF. The CDR3 DNA follows: TGTGCCAGTAGTCCGACAGTCCTGTCCTACGAGCAGTACTTC. V usage is TRBV19 and J usage is TRBJ2-7; possibly TRBD1 for D (5 bases). V was pared by 5 bases and J by 1 base, with 12 bases between. CDR1 and CDR2 from the germline V gene are LNHDA and SQIVND (reference sequence). The CDR3 totals 14 residues.

CDR3 sequence reads: CAWSSWGTSGYNEQFF. The DNA for the CDR3 is TGTGCCTGGAGTTCTTGGGGGACTAGCGGCTACAATGAGCAGTTCTTC. The rearrangement uses TRBV30 and TRBJ2-1; 11 nucleotides line up with TRBD2. Germline V gene data show CDR1 as GTSNPN and CDR2 as SVGIG (reference sequence). V lost 2 bases and J lost 3; bases outside the gene matches: 6. The CDR3 is 16 residues long. Drawing the rest from reference TRBV30 and TRBJ2-1, the complete variable domain is SQTIHQWPATLVQPVGSPLSLECTVEGTSNPNLYWYRQAAGRGLQLLFYSVGIGQISSEVPQNLSASRPQDRQFILSSKKLLLSDSGFYLCAWSSWGTSGYNEQFFGPGTRLTVL.

V is TRBV7-3 and J is TRBJ1-6; the match to TRBD1 covers 7 bases. In germline, CDR1 is SGHTA, CDR2 FQGTGA. J gave up 5 bases and V 5 bases, and 6 bases lay outside the gene matches. CDR3 size: 15 residues. CDR3 sequence (DNA): TGTGCCAGCAGCCTCCGGGACAGAAATAATTCACCCCTCCACTTT. Protein product: CASSLRDRNNSPLHF.

This chain links TRBV6-5 with TRBJ2-5; D gene uncertain. The V end was cut by 6 bases, the J end by 3 bases, with 17 bases between. Germline loops: CDR1 MNHEY, CDR2 SVGAGI. The CDR3 has 15 amino acids. The CDR3 protein is CASRGPGRSEETQYF. The CDR3 DNA is TGTGCCAGCAGAGGACCCGGAAGATCTGAAGAGACCCAGTACTTC.

The chain is built from TRBV19 and TRBJ2-7, with a weak D call TRBD2 (5 bases). The CDR3 has 14 residues. The V gene lost 7 bases and the J gene lost 3 bases, with 16 bases spanning the gap. The V gene's germline CDR1 is LNHDA and CDR2 SQIVND (reference sequence). The CDR3 region is CASTQSAGVYEQYF. The CDR3 nucleotides read TGTGCCAGTACCCAATCGGCCGGGGTCTACGAGCAGTACTTC.

The chain is built from TRBV5-4 and TRBJ2-2, with 8 bases matching TRBD1. This CDR3 has 15 amino acids. CDR1 is SGHNT, CDR2 YYREEE, per germline (reference sequence). V shed 2 bases, J shed 7 bases, and the junction held 7 bases outside the gene matches. Here the CDR3 reads CASSLTLQGVGELFF. The CDR3 nucleotides are TGTGCCAGCAGCTTAACCCTACAGGGGGTCGGGGAGCTGTTTTTT.

The chain employs TRBV5-1 and TRBJ2-6; 7 bases align to TRBD1. The CDR3 is 18 amino acids. The germline V gene has CDR1 SGHRS and CDR2 YFSETQ. Trimming at V came to 3 bases and at J to 0 bases, leaving 9 bases not matched to a gene. The CDR3 sequence: CASSWNDRASSGANVLTF. In DNA, the CDR3 is TGCGCCAGCAGCTGGAATGACAGGGCAAGCTCTGGGGCCAACGTCCTGACTTTC.

The chain recombines TRBV7-9 with TRBJ2-5; D gene unclear. This CDR3 region has 15 residues. CDR1 and CDR2 from the germline V gene are SEHNR and FQNEAQ (reference sequence). The V gene lost 4 bases and the J gene lost 3 bases, with 15 bases spanning the gap. Here the CDR3 reads CASSSGRWGKETQYF. The CDR3, as DNA: TGTGCCAGCAGCTCAGGCCGATGGGGTAAAGAGACCCAGTACTTC.

The CDR3 region is CASSRAGGINEQFF. CDR3 in DNA: TGTGCCAGCAGCCGTGCGGGAGGGATCAATGAGCAGTTCTTC. V usage is TRBV7-2 and J usage is TRBJ2-1; 9 bases line up with TRBD2. With 5 bases clipped from V and 6 bases from J, the junction kept 5 bases outside the gene matches. CDR1 and CDR2 (germline): SGHTA, FQGNSA. The CDR3 runs to 14 residues.

The genes are TRBV28 and TRBJ2-7; 8 positions agree with TRBD2. Germline CDR1 is MDHEN and CDR2 is SYDVKM. This CDR3 region has 14 residues. Trimming cost V 5 bases and J 3 bases; bases outside gene matches: 6. In DNA form, the CDR3 reads TGTGCCAGCAGTCCCCGGGAGGGTCTCTACGAGCAGTACTTC. Its translation is CASSPREGLYEQYF.

The genes are TRBV9 and TRBJ2-3; 10 positions agree with TRBD2. CDR3 length: 16 residues. The junction had 5 bases not matched to a gene; V was cut back by 4 bases and J by 0 bases. Germline CDR1 is SGDLS and CDR2 is YYNGEE. CDR3 sequence reads: CASSRGLAASTDTQYF. CDR3 nucleotide sequence: TGTGCCAGCAGCAGAGGACTAGCGGCAAGCACAGATACGCAGTATTTT.

The rearrangement uses TRBV9 and TRBJ2-5; maybe TRBD2 (5 bases). CDR3 length: 16 amino acids. Germline V gene sequence: CDR1 SGDLS, CDR2 YYNGEE. Between the trimmed V and J ends, which lost 0 bases and 3 bases, there was a span of 15 bases. CDR3 in amino acids: CASSVGSFGLEETQYF. The CDR3 coding sequence is TGTGCCAGCAGCGTAGGTAGTTTTGGACTCGAAGAGACCCAGTACTTC.

This rearrangement joins TRBV5-1 to TRBJ2-7, with 10 bases lining up with TRBD1. Germline V gene lookup returns CDR1 SGHRS and CDR2 YFSETQ. The junction had 10 bases not matched to a gene; V was cut back by 5 bases and J by 2 bases. The CDR3 sequence is 16 residues long. The DNA of the CDR3 is TGCGCCAGCAGGGTGAATACCGGGACAGGGGCCTACGAGCAGTACTTC. Its protein is CASRVNTGTGAYEQYF.

This sequence joins TRBV10-3 and TRBJ1-4; D is unresolved. V lost 0 bases and J 0 bases, leaving 2 bases between the germline ends. The CDR3 totals 14 residues. The germline gives CDR1 ENHRY, CDR2 SYGVKD. The CDR3 DNA sequence: TGTGCCATCAGTGAGTCAACAACTAATGAAAAACTGTTTTTT. Translated: CAISESTTNEKLFF.

The chain carries TRBV30 and TRBJ1-1; TRBD1 agrees at 7 bases. This CDR3 is 15 amino acids long. Per the germline V gene, CDR1 is GTSNPN and CDR2 is SVGIG (reference sequence). V shed 4 bases and J 1 base; nucleotides not matched to a gene: 9. This CDR3 reads CAWKIGGQRNTEAFF. The CDR3 DNA reads as TGTGCCTGGAAGATTGGGGGACAGAGGAACACTGAAGCTTTCTTT.